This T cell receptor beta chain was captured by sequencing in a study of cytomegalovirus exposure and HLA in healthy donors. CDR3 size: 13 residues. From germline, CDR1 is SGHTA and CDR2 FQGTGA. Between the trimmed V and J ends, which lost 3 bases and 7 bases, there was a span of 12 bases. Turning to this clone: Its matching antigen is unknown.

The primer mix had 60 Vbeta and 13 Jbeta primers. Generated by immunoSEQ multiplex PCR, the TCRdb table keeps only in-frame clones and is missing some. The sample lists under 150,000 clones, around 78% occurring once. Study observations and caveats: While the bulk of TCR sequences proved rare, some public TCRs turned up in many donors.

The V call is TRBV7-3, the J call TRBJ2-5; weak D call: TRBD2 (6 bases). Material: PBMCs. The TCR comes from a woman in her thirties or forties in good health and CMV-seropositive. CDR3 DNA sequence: TGTGCCAGCAGCTTGCTAGCGATGGGGACCCAGTACTTC. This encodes CASSLLAMGTQYF.